A single T cell receptor (beta chain) is shown here with its context. Its antigen target is currently unknown. One base away there is no much larger clone; base qualities are not given. The immunoSEQ Assay, a bias-controlled multiplex PCR, was used to amplify TCRbeta CDR3 regions from genomic DNA. From the authors' description of their analysis: Within the assay, amplification of reference gene primers was used to estimate how many nucleated cells each sample contained. To quantify the absolute abundance of each unique TCRbeta CDR3 rearrangement, sequence reads were collapsed and filtered. Productive Simpson clonality was computed per sample as the square root of Simpson's diversity index over productive rearrangements. TCRdb limited this immuneACCESS table to in-frame rearrangements with V and J called. A share of clones is missing; checked studies link under half to unresolved V genes, and the rest is unexplained. For V, J and clone size, that table is used; D and trimming come from the DNA. This sample comprises 100,000 or so clones, about 90% of them detected only once. In total, the top ten clones hold just under 4% of the sample.

This sample was taken from a study of blood T cell repertoires in COVID-19 (dated by TCRdb to 2020 to 2021). Notes on the research overall: Collaborator samples came from the United States, Italy and Spain and covered acute and convalescent phases of COVID-19. Where available, HLA class I and class II types were obtained from metadata supplied by the sample provider rather than from assay-based typing. Nearly every sample came with metadata listing a de-identified subject ID, COVID-19 status, age in years and sex. The repertoires were released in a freely available public database meant as a resource for research on the immune response to SARS-CoV-2. The dataset comprised deeply sampled blood TCRbeta repertoires from subjects exposed to, actively infected with, or recovered from COVID-19. The material from the prospective study consisted of cDNA or gDNA derived from T cells, B-cell-depleted T cells, or PBMCs. The samples were drawn from two sources: the first 160 participants of the ongoing ImmuneRACE study, and over 1,000 subjects contributed by 6 global collaborators.

Summary of the overall study and its limitations: How much clinical and demographic metadata was included differed by source and by participant, and the metadata was provided uncurated.

Taken from the germline V gene, the CDR1 and CDR2 loops are MNHEY and SVGAGI. V and J are trimmed by 5 bases and 8 bases, and the gene matches miss 8 bases of the junction. The CDR3, cysteine through phenylalanine, is 14 amino acids long. The read is trimmed to its CDR3 DNA, 42 bases read in frame from base 1. The collaborating institutions used their own protocols to collect whole blood in K2EDTA tubes. Collaborator samples were shipped for TCRbeta analysis as frozen whole blood, isolated PBMCs, or DNA extracted from either sample type. This sequence was found in a woman aged 45-60 years in a cohort sampled during active COVID-19. This chain is built from TRBV6-5 and TRBJ1-4; 7 middle bases align to TRBD1. Material: peripheral blood. The DNA sequence follows: TGTGCCAGCAGTCCCCGGACAGGCGGAGAAAAACTGTTTTTT. It codes for CASSPRTGGEKLFF.